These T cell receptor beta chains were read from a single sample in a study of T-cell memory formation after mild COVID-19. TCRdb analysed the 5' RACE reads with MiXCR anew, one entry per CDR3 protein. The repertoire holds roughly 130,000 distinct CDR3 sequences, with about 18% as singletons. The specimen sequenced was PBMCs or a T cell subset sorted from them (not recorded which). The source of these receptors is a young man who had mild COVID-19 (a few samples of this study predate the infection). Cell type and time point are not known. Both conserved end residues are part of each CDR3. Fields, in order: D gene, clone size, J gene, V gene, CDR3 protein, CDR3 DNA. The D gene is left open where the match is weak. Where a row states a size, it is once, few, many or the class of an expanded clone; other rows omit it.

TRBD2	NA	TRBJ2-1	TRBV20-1	CSASGGANLEQFF	TGCAGTGCTAGCGGGGGGGCTAACCTTGAGCAGTTCTTC
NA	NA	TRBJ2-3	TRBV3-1	CASSQGSRTDTQYF	TGTGCCAGCAGCCAAGGGTCTCGCACAGATACGCAGTATTTT
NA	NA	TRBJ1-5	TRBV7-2	CASSPLGGGRAQHF	TGTGCCAGCAGCCCCCTGGGCGGGGGTAGGGCCCAGCATTTT
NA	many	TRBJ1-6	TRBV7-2	CASSSQAGDSPLHF	TGTGCCAGCAGCTCCCAGGCCGGGGATTCACCCCTCCACTTT
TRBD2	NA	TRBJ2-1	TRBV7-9	CASSFGLAGGSEQFF	TGTGCCAGCAGCTTCGGGCTAGCGGGGGGGTCTGAGCAGTTCTTC
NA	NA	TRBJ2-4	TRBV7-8	CASSQDQELGLAKNIQYF	TGTGCCAGCAGCCAAGATCAAGAATTAGGGTTAGCCAAAAACATTCAGTACTTC
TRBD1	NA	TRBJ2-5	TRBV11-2	CASSPTGNQETQYF	TGTGCCAGCAGCCCGACAGGGAACCAAGAGACCCAGTACTTC
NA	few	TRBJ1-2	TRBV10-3	CAISDEGQGLYGYTF	TGTGCCATCAGTGATGAGGGGCAGGGCCTCTATGGCTACACCTTC
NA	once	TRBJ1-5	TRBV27	CASSSKGGSNQPQHF	TGTGCCAGCAGTTCCAAGGGGGGCAGCAATCAGCCCCAGCATTTT
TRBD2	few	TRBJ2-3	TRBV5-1	CASSSFLAGATDTQYF	TGCGCCAGCAGCTCATTCCTAGCGGGGGCCACAGATACGCAGTATTTT
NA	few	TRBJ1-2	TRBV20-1	CSARVVNSPNYGYTF	TGCAGTGCTAGAGTAGTGAACAGTCCTAACTATGGCTACACCTTC
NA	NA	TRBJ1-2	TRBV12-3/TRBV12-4	CASSLEQSYGYTF	TGTGCCAGCAGTTTAGAGCAGTCCTATGGCTACACCTTC
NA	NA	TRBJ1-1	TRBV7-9	CASSRRLDTEAFF	TGTGCCAGCAGCCGCAGATTGGATACTGAAGCTTTCTTT
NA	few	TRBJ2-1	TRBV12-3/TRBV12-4	CASSLRGNNEQFF	TGTGCCAGCAGTTTACGAGGGAACAATGAGCAGTTCTTC
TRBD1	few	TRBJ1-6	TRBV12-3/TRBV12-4	CASSRTGELPLHF	TGTGCCAGCAGCCGGACAGGGGAGTTGCCCCTCCACTTT
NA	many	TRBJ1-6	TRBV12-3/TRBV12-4	CASSSLLRVAPLHF	TGTGCCAGCAGTTCACTCCTCAGGGTTGCACCCCTCCACTTT
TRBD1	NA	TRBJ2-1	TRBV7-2	CASSRTGGDGNEQFF	TGTGCCAGCAGCCGGACAGGGGGCGACGGCAATGAGCAGTTCTTC
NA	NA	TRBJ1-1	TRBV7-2	CASSLEGPLVNTEAFF	TGTGCCAGCAGCTTGGAGGGGCCCCTGGTGAACACTGAAGCTTTCTTT
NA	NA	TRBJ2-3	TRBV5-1	CAREPPSKVPDTQYF	TGCGCCAGAGAGCCGCCGTCTAAAGTCCCAGATACGCAGTATTTT
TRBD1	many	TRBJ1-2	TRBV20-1	CSAPPGQGVGYTF	TGCAGTGCTCCTCCGGGACAGGGGGTCGGCTACACCTTC
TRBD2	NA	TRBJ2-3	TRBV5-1	CASSLEASGSSTDTQYF	TGCGCCAGCAGCTTGGAGGCTAGCGGGTCAAGCACAGATACGCAGTATTTT
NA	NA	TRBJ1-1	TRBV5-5	CASSLLEGVENTEAFF	TGTGCCAGCAGCTTGTTGGAGGGGGTCGAGAACACTGAAGCTTTCTTT
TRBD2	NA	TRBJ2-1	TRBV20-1	CSARPPGLADNEQFF	TGCAGTGCTAGACCGCCGGGACTAGCGGACAATGAGCAGTTCTTC
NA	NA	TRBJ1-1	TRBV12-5	CASGLVPAPLNTEAFF	TGTGCTAGTGGTTTGGTTCCCGCCCCACTGAACACTGAAGCTTTCTTT
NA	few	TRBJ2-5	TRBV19	CATRKGRNQETQYF	TGTGCCACTCGGAAGGGGCGGAATCAAGAGACCCAGTACTTC
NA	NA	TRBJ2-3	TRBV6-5	CASSYRSTDTQYF	TGTGCCAGCAGTTACCGTAGCACAGATACGCAGTATTTT
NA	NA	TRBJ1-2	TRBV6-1	CASSPRRTNGYTF	TGTGCCAGCAGCCCGCGGCGCACGAATGGCTACACCTTC
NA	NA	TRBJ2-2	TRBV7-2	CASSKAATANTGELFF	TGTGCCAGCAGCAAAGCGGCAACAGCGAACACCGGGGAGCTGTTTTTT
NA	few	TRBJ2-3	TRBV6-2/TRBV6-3	CASSYTVSPDTDTQYF	TGTGCCAGCAGTTACACAGTTTCTCCGGACACAGATACGCAGTATTTT
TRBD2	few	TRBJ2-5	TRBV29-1	CSVGSTSGQETQYF	TGCAGCGTTGGATCGACTAGCGGGCAAGAGACCCAGTACTTC
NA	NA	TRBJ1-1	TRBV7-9	CASTTTGHNAEAFF	TGTGCCAGCACCACGACGGGGCATAACGCTGAAGCTTTCTTT
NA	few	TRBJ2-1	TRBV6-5	CATTQDSYNEQFF	TGTGCCACCACCCAGGACTCCTACAATGAGCAGTTCTTC
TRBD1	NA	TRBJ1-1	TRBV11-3	CASSLAGTENTEAFF	TGTGCCAGCAGCTTAGCTGGGACAGAGAACACTGAAGCTTTCTTT
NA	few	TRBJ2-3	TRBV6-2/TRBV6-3	CASGQPLDDTQYF	TGTGCCAGCGGACAGCCCCTCGACGATACGCAGTATTTT
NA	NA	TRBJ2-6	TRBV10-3	CAITESGANVLTF	TGTGCCATCACCGAATCTGGGGCCAACGTCCTGACTTTC
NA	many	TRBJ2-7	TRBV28	CASSRAPAYEQYF	TGTGCCAGCAGTAGGGCCCCCGCCTACGAGCAGTACTTC
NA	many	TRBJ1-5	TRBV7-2	CASSFATENQPQHF	TGTGCCAGCAGCTTCGCGACAGAAAATCAGCCCCAGCATTTT
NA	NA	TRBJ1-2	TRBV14	CASSQGAEGGYTF	TGTGCCAGCAGCCAAGGAGCTGAGGGTGGCTACACCTTC
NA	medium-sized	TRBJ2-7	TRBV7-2	CASSFRRGYEQYF	TGTGCCAGCAGCTTTCGTAGGGGCTACGAGCAGTACTTC
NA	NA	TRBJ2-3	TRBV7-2	CASSPSLAGATDTQYF	TGTGCCAGCAGCCCCTCCCTGGCGGGGGCCACAGATACGCAGTATTTT
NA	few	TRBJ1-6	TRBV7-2	CASSSLYNSPLHF	TGTGCCAGCAGCTCATTATATAATTCACCCCTCCACTTT
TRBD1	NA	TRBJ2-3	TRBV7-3	CASSFLGTGGRDTQYF	TGTGCCAGCAGCTTCCTGGGGACAGGGGGTAGAGATACGCAGTATTTT
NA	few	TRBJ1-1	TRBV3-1	CASSLVGAGAEAFF	TGTGCCAGCAGCCTCGTAGGGGCTGGGGCTGAAGCTTTCTTT
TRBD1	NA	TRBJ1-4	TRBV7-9	CASRGIGTGDEKLFF	TGTGCCAGCAGGGGAATCGGGACAGGGGATGAAAAACTGTTTTTT
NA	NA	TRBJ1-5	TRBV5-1	CASSLGAENQPQHF	TGCGCCAGCAGCTTGGGAGCAGAGAATCAGCCCCAGCATTTT
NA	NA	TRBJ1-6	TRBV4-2	CASSQDSGYSPLHF	TGTGCCAGCAGCCAAGATTCGGGGTATTCACCCCTCCACTTT
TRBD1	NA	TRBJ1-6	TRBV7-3	CASSLLGQGNSPLHF	TGTGCCAGCAGCTTGTTAGGACAGGGAAATTCACCCCTCCACTTT
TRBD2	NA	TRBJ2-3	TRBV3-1	CASILAGGTDTQYF	TGTGCCAGCATCCTAGCGGGGGGCACAGATACGCAGTATTTT
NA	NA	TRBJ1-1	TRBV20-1	CSASEPWGTEAFF	TGCAGTGCTAGCGAGCCCTGGGGGACTGAAGCTTTCTTT
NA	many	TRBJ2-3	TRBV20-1	CSVPTRITDTQYF	TGCAGTGTCCCGACTAGAATCACAGATACGCAGTATTTT
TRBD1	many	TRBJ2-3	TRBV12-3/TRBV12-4	CASRDRTGPTDTQYF	TGTGCCAGCAGGGATAGGACAGGGCCCACAGATACGCAGTATTTT
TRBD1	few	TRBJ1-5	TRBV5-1	CASSDGQESNQPQHF	TGCGCCAGCAGCGACGGACAGGAAAGCAATCAGCCCCAGCATTTT
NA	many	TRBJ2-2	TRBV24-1	CATSDSQGKNAGELFF	TGTGCCACCAGTGATTCCCAGGGGAAAAACGCCGGGGAGCTGTTTTTT
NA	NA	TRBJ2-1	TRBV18	CASSPNLLGRTNEQFF	TGTGCCAGCTCACCGAATCTTTTGGGCCGGACAAATGAGCAGTTCTTC
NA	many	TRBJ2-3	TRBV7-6	CASSLAPGDTQYF	TGTGCCAGCAGCTTAGCCCCTGGCGATACGCAGTATTTT
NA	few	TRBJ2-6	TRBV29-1	CSTGSGANVLTF	TGCAGCACAGGGTCTGGGGCCAACGTCCTGACTTTC
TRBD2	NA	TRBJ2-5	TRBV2	CASSLLAAQETQYF	TGTGCCAGCAGCTTACTAGCGGCTCAAGAGACCCAGTACTTC
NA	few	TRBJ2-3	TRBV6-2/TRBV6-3	CAGGSRDTQYF	TGTGCCGGAGGATCACGAGATACGCAGTATTTT
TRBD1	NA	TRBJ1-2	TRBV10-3	CAISESGQGSGYTF	TGTGCCATCAGTGAGTCCGGACAGGGGTCTGGCTACACCTTC